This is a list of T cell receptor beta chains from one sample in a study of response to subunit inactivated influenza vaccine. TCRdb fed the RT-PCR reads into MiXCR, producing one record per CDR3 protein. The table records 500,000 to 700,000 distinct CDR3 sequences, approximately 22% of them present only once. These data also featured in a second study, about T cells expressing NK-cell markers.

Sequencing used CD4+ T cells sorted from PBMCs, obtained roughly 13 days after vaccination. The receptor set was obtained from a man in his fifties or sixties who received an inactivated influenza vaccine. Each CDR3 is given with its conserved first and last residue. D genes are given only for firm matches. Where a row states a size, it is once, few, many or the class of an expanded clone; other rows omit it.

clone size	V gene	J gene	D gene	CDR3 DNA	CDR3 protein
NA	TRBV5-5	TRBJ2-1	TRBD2	TGTGCCAGCAGCGGGGGACTAGCGTGGAATGAGCAGTTCTTC	CASSGGLAWNEQFF
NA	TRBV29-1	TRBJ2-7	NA	TGCAGCGCCCTCACGGCGCAGGGCAAGAGCTCCTACGAGCAGTACTTC	CSALTAQGKSSYEQYF
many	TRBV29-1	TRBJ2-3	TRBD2	TGCAGCGTGACTAGCGGGAGGATGACAGATACGCAGTATTTT	CSVTSGRMTDTQYF
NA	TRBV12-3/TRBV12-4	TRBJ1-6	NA	TGTGCCAGCAGTTTTCCAGGGAAGGTTTCACCCCTCCACTTT	CASSFPGKVSPLHF
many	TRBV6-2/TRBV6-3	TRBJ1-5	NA	TGTGCCAGCAAACCCGCCAAGATTGATCAGCCCCAGCATTTT	CASKPAKIDQPQHF
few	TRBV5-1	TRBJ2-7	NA	TGCGCCAGCAGCTTGGTCAGGGGGGCCTACGAGCAGTACTTC	CASSLVRGAYEQYF
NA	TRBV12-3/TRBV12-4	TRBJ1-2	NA	TGTGCCAGCAGTTTAAGCGGGCGGAGGGCTGGCTACACCTTC	CASSLSGRRAGYTF
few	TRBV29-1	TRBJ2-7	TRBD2	TGCAGCGTTGAACTAGCGGGAGGCTACGAGCAGTACTTC	CSVELAGGYEQYF
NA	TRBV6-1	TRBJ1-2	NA	TGTGCCAGCAGTGAAGGCGGCCCACTTGCGGGCTACACCTTC	CASSEGGPLAGYTF
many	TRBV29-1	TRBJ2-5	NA	TGCAGCGTCGACCCCTCCCGGGGAGCTCCAGAGACCCAGTACTTC	CSVDPSRGAPETQYF
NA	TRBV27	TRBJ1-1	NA	TGTGCCAGCAGGGACGGGACACTGAACACTGAAGCTTTCTTT	CASRDGTLNTEAFF
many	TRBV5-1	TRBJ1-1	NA	TGCGCCAGCAGCTTGGATGGGGGCGCTAGGACTGAAGCTTTCTTT	CASSLDGGARTEAFF
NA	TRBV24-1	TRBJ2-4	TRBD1	TGTGCCACCAGTGATGGACAGGGGGGCAAAAACATTCAGTACTTC	CATSDGQGGKNIQYF
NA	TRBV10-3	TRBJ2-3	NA	TGTGCCATCAGTGAGACGAGCACAGATACGCAGTATTTT	CAISETSTDTQYF
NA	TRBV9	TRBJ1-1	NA	TGTGCCAGCAGACTAGAAGACCGGGGAGCGAGAAACACTGAAGCTTTCTTT	CASRLEDRGARNTEAFF
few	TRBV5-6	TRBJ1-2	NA	TGTGCCAGCAGCTTGATAAACCAGGGCGGCTATGGCTACACCTTC	CASSLINQGGYGYTF
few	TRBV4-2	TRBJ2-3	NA	TGTGCCAGCAGCCAAGGCAGGGACGCAGATACGCAGTATTTT	CASSQGRDADTQYF
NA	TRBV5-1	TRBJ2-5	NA	TGCGCCAGCCGCACAGCGGCTCCGTACCAAGAGACCCAGTACTTC	CASRTAAPYQETQYF